A selection of T cell receptor beta chains follows, all from one sample in a study of T cells after posttransplantation cyclophosphamide. The table came from immunoSEQ multiplex PCR; TCRdb's copy has only in-frame clones and leaves some out. The sample yields some 66,000 clones, over 85% seen once. Sequenced sample: PBMCs. All receptors come from a woman aged 25 to 45 in good health and a related stem cell transplant donor. The CDR3 runs from the conserved cysteine through the conserved F or W. A D gene is named only where the DNA matches it firmly. Not all rows give a size; the values are once, few, many and, for expanded clones, a class.

j_gene	v_gene	d_gene	len	abundance	CDR3aa	CDR3nt
TRBJ2-1	TRBV27	-	14	-	CASSSTRLHNEQFF	TGTGCCAGCAGTTCTACCCGTCTCCACAATGAGCAGTTCTTC
TRBJ1-2	TRBV7-2	TRBD1	12	-	CAGRDREAGYTF	TGTGCCGGCCGGGACAGGGAGGCTGGCTACACCTTC
TRBJ2-5	TRBV6-5	TRBD2	14	-	CASRTSGGSGTQYF	TGTGCCAGCAGGACTAGCGGGGGGTCGGGGACCCAGTACTTC
TRBJ2-5	TRBV4-3	TRBD2	20	-	CASSQDLPGLAGGPLKTQYF	TGCGCCAGCAGCCAAGATCTCCCGGGACTAGCGGGGGGGCCCTTAAAGACCCAGTACTTC
TRBJ2-3	TRBV2	TRBD2	15	-	CASSSGTSSTDTQYF	TGTGCCAGCAGTAGTGGGACTAGTAGCACAGATACGCAGTATTTT
TRBJ1-1	TRBV18	-	21	-	CASSPQSFQTEDQGLNTEAFF	TGTGCCAGCTCACCACAGTCTTTCCAAACGGAGGACCAGGGGCTGAACACTGAAGCTTTCTTT
TRBJ1-1	TRBV4-3	-	16	-	CASSQVLSDINTEAFF	TGCGCCAGCAGCCAAGTTTTGTCGGACATAAACACTGAAGCTTTCTTT
TRBJ1-4	TRBV19	-	14	-	CASSMGATNEKLFF	TGTGCCAGTAGTATGGGGGCAACTAATGAAAAACTGTTTTTT
TRBJ2-1	TRBV30	TRBD1	14	-	CAWSLGQGYNEQFF	TGTGCCTGGTCCCTTGGACAGGGCTACAATGAGCAGTTCTTC
TRBJ2-3	TRBV23-1	-	15	-	CASSWMGTQRGTQYF	TGCGCCAGCAGCTGGATGGGGACTCAACGAGGTACGCAGTATTTT
TRBJ1-1	TRBV19	-	15	-	CASSIVLTADTEAFF	TGTGCCAGTAGTATAGTTCTGACCGCGGATACTGAAGCTTTCTTT
TRBJ2-3	TRBV7-2	-	14	once	CASSGGLSTDTQYF	TGTGCCAGCTCGGGCGGACTTAGCACAGATACGCAGTATTTT
TRBJ1-1	TRBV6-5	-	15	-	CASSSTTGLSRGAFF	TGTGCCAGCAGTTCGACGACAGGACTGAGTCGAGGAGCTTTCTTT
TRBJ2-5	TRBV7-2	TRBD1	16	-	CASSLPGQGVVETQYF	TGTGCCAGCAGCTTACCTGGACAGGGTGTTGTTGAGACCCAGTACTTC
TRBJ1-5	TRBV5-4	TRBD1	13	-	CASSRDRNQPQHF	TGTGCCAGCAGCCGGGACAGGAATCAGCCCCAGCATTTT
TRBJ2-2	TRBV18	-	16	-	CASSPKSRLNTGELFF	TGTGCCAGCTCACCAAAGTCCAGATTGAACACCGGGGAGCTGTTTTTT
TRBJ2-3	TRBV7-2	TRBD2	16	-	CASSPGLASFTDTQYF	TGTGCCAGCAGCCCCGGACTAGCCTCATTCACAGATACGCAGTATTTT
TRBJ1-2	TRBV15	-	15	-	CATSSVRDSFYGYTF	TGTGCCACCAGCAGTGTCAGGGATTCCTTCTATGGCTACACCTTC
TRBJ1-1	TRBV18	TRBD1	13	-	CASSPTGGTEAFF	TGTGCCAGCTCACCAACAGGGGGCACTGAAGCTTTCTTT
TRBJ2-7	TRBV4-3	-	15	-	CASSQARTMGGEQYF	TGCGCCAGCAGCCAAGCCCGGACAATGGGGGGCGAGCAGTACTTC
TRBJ1-5	TRBV15	-	15	-	CATSRVRGSGQPQHF	TGTGCCACCAGCAGAGTCCGGGGCTCGGGTCAGCCCCAGCATTTT
TRBJ2-1	TRBV4-1	-	17	-	CASSQGGAGAVDNEQFF	TGCGCCAGCAGCCAAGGGGGGGCAGGGGCTGTCGACAATGAGCAGTTCTTC
TRBJ1-2	TRBV2	TRBD1	16	-	CASSEAILGTAYGYTF	TGTGCCAGCAGTGAAGCGATTCTGGGGACAGCCTATGGCTACACCTTC
TRBJ1-3	TRBV10-3	-	16	-	CAISKGQISSGNTIYF	TGTGCCATCAGTAAAGGACAGATTAGCTCTGGAAACACCATATATTTT
TRBJ1-2	TRBV7-2	-	14	-	CASSLGAGRYGYTF	TGTGCCAGCAGCTTAGGAGCCGGGAGGTATGGCTACACCTTC